Shown below are 14 T cell receptor beta chains from a single sample sequenced in a study of spatial heterogeneity in lung cancer. In TCRdb, the 5' RACE reads were re-called with MiXCR into one record per CDR3 protein. Of 55,000 to 75,000 distinct CDR3 sequences listed, 8% to 9% are singletons. Specified time point: sample taken at primary tumor resection. Whole RNA from tumor, nontumor lung or frozen PBMC was sequenced unsorted. The source was PBMCs, collected at surgery. Receptor source: a female donor with early-stage non-small cell lung cancer.

The chain links TRBV20-1 to TRBJ1-1; tentatively, D is TRBD1 (5 bases). The length of the CDR3 is 14 residues. With 5 bases removed from V and 8 bases from J, the gap between germline ends came to 21 bases. CDR1 DFQATT and CDR2 SNEGSKA come from the germline V gene (reference sequence). The CDR3 DNA reads TGCAGTGCTCAAACGGGGGATGGTGTTGCCGAAGCTTTCTTT. As protein: CSAQTGDGVAEAFF.

This clonotype occurred a few times. V usage is TRBV7-2 and J usage is TRBJ2-2; no reliable D call. CDR1 SGHTA and CDR2 FQGNSA come from the germline V gene. V was pared by 2 bases and J by 4 bases, with 8 bases between. CDR3 length equals 14 residues. Here the CDR3 reads CASSLTSSTGELFF. CDR3 DNA: TGTGCCAGCAGCTTAACAAGTTCCACCGGGGAGCTGTTTTTT.

The sample holds many counts of this clonotype. CDR3: CASSLFPGQGSDTQYF. The CDR3 region has the DNA TGTGCCAGCAGTTTATTCCCGGGACAGGGGTCAGATACGCAGTATTTT. This chain uses TRBV28 with TRBJ2-3, with 10 bases identical to TRBD1. This CDR3 has 16 residues. Losses at the gene ends were 1 base for V and 4 bases for J; bases not matched to a gene: 5. CDR1 is MDHEN, CDR2 SYDVKM, per germline.

This clonotype was seen a few times. This chain joins TRBV10-1 and TRBJ2-5, with 10 nucleotides matching TRBD2. Germline V CDR1 and CDR2: WNHNN, SYGVQD (reference sequence). This CDR3 is 13 amino acids long. Unmatched junction bases numbered 2, after V lost 5 bases and J lost 5 bases. CDR3 in DNA: TGCGCCAGCAGTTCTAGCGGGAGTGAGACCCAGTACTTC. Protein: CASSSSGSETQYF.

The chain recombines TRBV20-1 with TRBJ1-5, with a tentative D call TRBD1 (6 bases). V was clipped by 6 bases and J by 3 bases, with 12 bases between them. Looked up from germline, CDR1 is DFQATT and CDR2 is SNEGSKA (reference sequence). The CDR3 consists of 13 residues. CDR3 sequence (DNA): TGCAGTGCGCTCGGACAGTCCAATCAGCCCCAGCATTTT. Its translation: CSALGQSNQPQHF.

This clonotype has ten or more counts. The V call is TRBV28, the J call TRBJ2-5; D unresolved. The V end was cut by 2 bases, the J end by 6 bases, with 4 bases between. The V gene's germline CDR1 is MDHEN and CDR2 SYDVKM. This CDR3 spans 11 amino acids. For the CDR3, the DNA is TGTGCCAGCAGTTTACGGAAGACCCAGTACTTC. Amino acids: CASSLRKTQYF.

This clonotype has just a few counts. The chain carries TRBV7-3 and TRBJ2-1, with D perhaps matching TRBD1 (6 bases). V lost 1 base and J lost 7, with 11 bases in between. The V gene's germline CDR1 is SGHTA and CDR2 FQGTGA. The CDR3 loop spans 14 amino acids. CDR3 sequence reads: CASSLIVGGNEQFF. The CDR3 bases are TGTGCCAGCAGCTTAATTGTAGGGGGTAATGAGCAGTTCTTC.

The genes are TRBV29-1 and TRBJ2-1; D assignment may be TRBD1 or TRBD2 (5 bases each). Germline assignment: CDR1 SQVTM and CDR2 ANQGSEA. This CDR3 spans 15 amino acids. V was trimmed by 8 bases and J by 7 bases, leaving 24 bases between them. CDR3 in amino acids: CSSEKGQGPGNEQFF. The CDR3 DNA follows: TGCAGCTCAGAGAAGGGGCAGGGTCCGGGAAATGAGCAGTTCTTC.

This clonotype was observed many times. The chain uses TRBV7-8 and TRBJ2-1; 9 nucleotides line up with TRBD2. V shed 1 base, J shed 4 bases, and the junction held 8 bases outside the gene matches. The CDR3 loop spans 17 amino acids. Per the germline V gene, CDR1 is SGHVS and CDR2 is FQNEAQ. CDR3: CASSLGRLAVQYNEQFF. The CDR3 DNA is TGTGCCAGCAGCTTAGGGAGACTAGCGGTTCAATACAATGAGCAGTTCTTC.

This clonotype was detected many times. The chain carries TRBV9 and TRBJ2-2, with D maybe TRBD2 (6 bases). CDR3 size: 14 residues. Germline V gene lookup returns CDR1 SGDLS and CDR2 YYNGEE. The V and J ends lost 7 bases and 6 bases respectively, with 16 bases between them. Here the CDR3 reads CASGGSGIPGELFF. CDR3 bases: TGTGCCAGCGGGGGGTCAGGGATCCCCGGGGAGCTGTTTTTT.

The chain employs TRBV12-3 or TRBV12-4 and TRBJ1-5; the D gene is possibly TRBD1 (6 bases). The CDR3 runs 16 residues. Trimming removed 4 bases at V and 2 bases at J, with 15 bases between. The CDR3 bases are TGTGCCAGCAGTTCATCCAGGGGCGGCGGCAATCAGCCCCAGCATTTT. It is translated as CASSSSRGGGNQPQHF.

This clonotype came up a few times. The rearrangement uses TRBV12-5 and TRBJ2-7; no reliable D call. This CDR3 spans 12 amino acids. V was cut by 1 base and J by 5 bases, with 6 bases left in between. Germline V gene lookup returns CDR1 LGHNT and CDR2 FRNRAP. CDR3 nucleotide sequence: TGTGCTAGTGGTTTGGCCCGGAACGAGCAGTACGTC. It translates to CASGLARNEQYV.

This clonotype was detected a few times. This chain uses TRBV4-2 with TRBJ2-3; TRBD2 matches at 9 bases. The V segment lost 3 bases and the J segment 7 bases; nucleotides outside the gene matches: 8. The germline V gene encodes CDR1 LGHNA and CDR2 YNFKEQ. CDR3 length: 15 amino acids. CDR3 bases: TGTGCCAGCAGCCAGGGGCTAGCGGGGCATTATACGCAGTATTTT. This codes for CASSQGLAGHYTQYF.

In its sample, this clonotype was seen a few times. The CDR3 spells CASSLGTRSSTDTQYF. The CDR3 nucleotides are TGCGCCAGCAGCTTGGGGACACGCAGCAGCACAGATACGCAGTATTTT. This sequence joins TRBV5-1 and TRBJ2-3; tentatively, D is TRBD1 (5 bases). CDR1 and CDR2 from the germline V gene are SGHRS and YFSETQ. CDR3 size: 16 residues. V gave up 0 bases and J gave up 0 bases, with 11 bases separating them.